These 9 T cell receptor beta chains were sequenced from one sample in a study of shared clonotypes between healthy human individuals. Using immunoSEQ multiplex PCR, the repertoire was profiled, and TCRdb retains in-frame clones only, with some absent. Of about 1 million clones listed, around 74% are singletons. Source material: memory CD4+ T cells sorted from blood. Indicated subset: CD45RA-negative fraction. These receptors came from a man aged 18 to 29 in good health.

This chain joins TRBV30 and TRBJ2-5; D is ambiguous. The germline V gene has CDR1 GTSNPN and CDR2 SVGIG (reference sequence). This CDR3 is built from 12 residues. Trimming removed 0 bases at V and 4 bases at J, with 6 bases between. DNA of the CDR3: TGTGCCTGGAGTGTAATGCTAGAGACCCAGTACTTC. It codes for CAWSVMLETQYF.

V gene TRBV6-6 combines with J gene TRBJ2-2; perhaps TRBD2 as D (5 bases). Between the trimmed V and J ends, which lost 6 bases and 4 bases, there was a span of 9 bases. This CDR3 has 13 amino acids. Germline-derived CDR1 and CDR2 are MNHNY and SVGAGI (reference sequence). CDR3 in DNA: TGTGCCAGCAGGCCGGGGAGCACCGGGGAGCTGTTTTTT. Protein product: CASRPGSTGELFF.

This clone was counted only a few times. DNA for the CDR3: TGTGCCTGGAGTAGGCAGGGAACCACTGAAGCTTTCTTT. This sequence encodes CAWSRQGTTEAFF. This chain connects TRBV30 to TRBJ1-1; D perhaps matches TRBD1 (5 bases). Trimming took off 2 bases at V and 4 bases at J, with 11 bases between the two ends. This CDR3 region has 13 residues. The germline gives CDR1 GTSNPN, CDR2 SVGIG (reference sequence).

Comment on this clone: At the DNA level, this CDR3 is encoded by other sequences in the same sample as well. This chain's CDR3 is CASSLGGSNQPQHF. In DNA, the CDR3 is TGTGCCAGCAGCTTAGGGGGAAGCAATCAGCCCCAGCATTTT. The chain links TRBV5-4 to TRBJ1-5; the D gene is possibly TRBD1 (6 bases). Trimming cost V 2 bases and J 1 base, with 7 bases left between them. Germline V lookup: CDR1 SGHNT, CDR2 YYREEE (reference sequence). CDR3 length equals 14 residues.

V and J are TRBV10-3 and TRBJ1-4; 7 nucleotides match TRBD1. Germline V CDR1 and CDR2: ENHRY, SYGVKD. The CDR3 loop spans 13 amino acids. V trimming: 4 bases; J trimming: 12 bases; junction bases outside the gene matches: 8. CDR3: CAISGTHGQELFF. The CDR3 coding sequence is TGTGCCATCAGTGGGACCCACGGACAGGAACTGTTTTTT.

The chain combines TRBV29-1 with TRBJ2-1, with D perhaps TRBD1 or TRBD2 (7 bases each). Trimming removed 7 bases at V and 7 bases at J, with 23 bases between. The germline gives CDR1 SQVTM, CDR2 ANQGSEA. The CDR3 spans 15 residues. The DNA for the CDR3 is TGCAGCGGCCTAACAGGGGCCTTCGGGGGGAATGAGCAGTTCTTC. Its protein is CSGLTGAFGGNEQFF.

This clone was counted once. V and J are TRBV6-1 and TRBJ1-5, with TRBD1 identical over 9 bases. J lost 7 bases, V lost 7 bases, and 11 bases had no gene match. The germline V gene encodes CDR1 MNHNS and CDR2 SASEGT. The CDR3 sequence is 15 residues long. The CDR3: CASKADRGNGQPQHF. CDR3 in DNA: TGTGCCAGCAAAGCCGACAGGGGGAACGGACAGCCCCAGCATTTT.

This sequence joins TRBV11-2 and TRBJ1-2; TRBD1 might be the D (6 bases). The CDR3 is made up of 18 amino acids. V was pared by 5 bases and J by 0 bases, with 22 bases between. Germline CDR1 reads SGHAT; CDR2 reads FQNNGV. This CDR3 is CASSPFRTATSANYGYTF. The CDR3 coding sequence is TGTGCCAGCAGCCCCTTTCGGACAGCTACGTCAGCTAACTATGGCTACACCTTC.

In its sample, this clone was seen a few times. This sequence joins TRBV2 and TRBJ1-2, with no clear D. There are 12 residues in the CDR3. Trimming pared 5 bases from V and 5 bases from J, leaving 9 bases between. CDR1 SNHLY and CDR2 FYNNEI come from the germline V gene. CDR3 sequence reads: CASSPSRYGYTF. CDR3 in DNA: TGTGCCAGCAGTCCCTCGAGGTATGGCTACACCTTC. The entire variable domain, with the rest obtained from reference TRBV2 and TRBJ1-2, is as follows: EPEVTQTPSHQVTQMGQEVILRCVPISNHLYFYWYRQILGQKVEFLVSFYNNEISEKSEIFDDQFSVERPDGSNFTLKIRSTKLEDSAMYFCASSPSRYGYTFGSGTRLTVV.